This TCR beta chain was obtained from a study of cytomegalovirus exposure and HLA in healthy donors. Points on this clone: Antigen specificity is unknown.

A multiplex PCR was run with 60 Vbeta primers and 13 Jbeta primers. TCRdb keeps only in-frame clones here, not all; method: immunoSEQ multiplex PCR. The repertoire holds about 130,000 clones, less than 80% seen once, with less than 2% in the top ten. CDR3 size: 12 residues. The germline V and J ends were trimmed by 3 bases and 3 bases, with 8 bases remaining between them. Germline V lookup: CDR1 GTSNPN, CDR2 SVGIG (reference sequence). Study-level points and caveats: Among TCR beta chains, those listed as cytomegalovirus-associated numbered over 150. It was assumed in the presence/absence analyses that sequencing depth was roughly uniform across donors. Earlier findings revealed that most TCR beta V segments proved productive either about 87% or about 30% of the time. Later analysis identified a missense DCLRE1C variant that was linked to TCR beta V- and J-gene trimming.

The rearrangement joins TRBV30 to TRBJ2-5; weak D call: TRBD1 (5 bases). Sequences were obtained from PBMCs. The sequence was obtained from a female donor in good health and CMV-seropositive. CDR3 in DNA: TGTGCCTGGAGCTGGGGCGAAGAGACCCAGTACTTC. It encodes CAWSWGEETQYF. Filled out from reference TRBV30 and TRBJ2-5, the complete variable domain reads SQTIHQWPATLVQPVGSPLSLECTVEGTSNPNLYWYRQAAGRGLQLLFYSVGIGQISSEVPQNLSASRPQDRQFILSSKKLLLSDSGFYLCAWSWGEETQYFGPGTRLLVL.